Shown below are 10 T cell receptor beta chains from a single sample sequenced in a study of T cell repertoires in cytomegalovirus infection. TCRdb processed the reads anew with MiXCR; each CDR3 protein has one entry. The repertoire holds roughly 230,000 distinct CDR3 sequences, with about 17% as singletons. Sequencing used CD8+ T cells from PBMCs. The receptors derive from a human donor in good health (CMV status not recorded). Some clones in this sample may be carry-over from other donors' samples.

The gene calls are TRBV2 and TRBJ1-1; D uncertain. V was trimmed by 3 bases and J by 4 bases, leaving 12 bases between them. This CDR3 region has 14 residues. CDR1 is SNHLY, CDR2 FYNNEI, per germline. The CDR3 reads CASSDGKEITEAFF. DNA of the CDR3: TGTGCCAGCAGTGATGGCAAAGAAATCACTGAAGCTTTCTTT.

This clonotype showed up just a few times. The V gene is TRBV27, the J gene TRBJ2-4; the match to TRBD1 covers 8 bases. The CDR3 has 14 residues. Germline CDR1 MNHEY, CDR2 SMNVEV (reference sequence). Germline trimming cut 6 bases from V and 7 bases from J; bases unmatched to any gene: 8. CDR3 nucleotides: TGTGCCAGCAGCCTACAGGGGGATTTTAACATTCAGTACTTC. It translates to CASSLQGDFNIQYF.

This chain uses TRBV4-1 with TRBJ2-7; 9 bases map to TRBD2. CDR1 MGHRA and CDR2 YSYEKL come from the germline V gene. This CDR3 is 17 amino acids long. V was pared by 0 bases and J by 3 bases, with 9 bases of the junction left unmatched. The CDR3 loop is CASSQEGWVAGDYEQYF. CDR3 coding DNA: TGCGCCAGCAGCCAAGAGGGATGGGTAGCGGGGGACTACGAGCAGTACTTC.

This sequence joins TRBV6-6 and TRBJ1-1, with D perhaps TRBD1 (6 bases). V dropped 0 bases and J dropped 8 bases, with 13 bases sitting between them. This CDR3 comprises 14 residues. Germline V CDR1 and CDR2: MNHNY, SVGAGI (reference sequence). The CDR3 spells CASSYSGGIREAFF. The CDR3 region has the DNA TGTGCCAGCAGTTACTCCGGGGGCATTAGAGAAGCTTTCTTT.

This clonotype was seen repeatedly, ten times or more. The chain joins TRBV7-9 to TRBJ2-1; weak D call: TRBD2 (5 bases). The CDR3 has 14 amino acids. Trimming left V 0 bases short and J 5 bases short, with 8 bases between. Germline lookup yields CDR1 SEHNR and CDR2 FQNEAQ (reference sequence). CDR3 in DNA: TGTGCCAGCAGCTTAGCGCACGGGGACAATGAGCAGTTCTTC. It translates to CASSLAHGDNEQFF. Complete variable domain (other parts from reference TRBV7-9 and TRBJ2-1): DTGVSQNPRHKITKRGQNVTFRCDPISEHNRLYWYRQTLGQGPEFLTYFQNEAQLEKSRLLSDRFSAERPKGSFSTLEIQRTEQGDSAMYLCASSLAHGDNEQFFGPGTRLTVL.

This clonotype appeared many times. The chain uses TRBV10-3 and TRBJ2-7, with no clear D. V lost 0 bases to trimming and J lost 3 bases, with 3 bases between them. The CDR3 spans 12 residues. From germline, CDR1 is ENHRY and CDR2 SYGVKD. CDR3 nucleotide sequence: TGTGCCATCAGTGAGTCCCTCTACGAGCAGTACTTC. This translates into CAISESLYEQYF.

This clonotype was seen many times. This chain links TRBV6-2 or TRBV6-3 with TRBJ2-3; D not resolved. The germline V gene has CDR1 MNHEY and CDR2 SVGEGT. This CDR3 region has 16 residues. V was shortened by 0 bases and J by 0 bases, with 10 bases between the two germline ends. The CDR3 DNA reads as TGTGCCAGCAGTTACTCTCCTAGAGATAGCACAGATACGCAGTATTTT. Translated: CASSYSPRDSTDTQYF.

Many counts were recorded for this clonotype. This chain joins TRBV20-1 and TRBJ1-1; D uncertain. Trimming cost V 0 bases and J 4 bases, with 15 bases left between them. The germline CDR1 and CDR2 sequences are DFQATT and SNEGSKA (reference sequence). This CDR3 is 15 amino acids long. For the CDR3, the DNA is TGCAGTGCTAGAGATAGAGGCACCTTAGGCACTGAAGCTTTCTTT. This gives the protein CSARDRGTLGTEAFF.

This rearrangement joins TRBV20-1 to TRBJ2-7, with TRBD1 matching over 10 bases. In germline, CDR1 is DFQATT, CDR2 SNEGSKA (reference sequence). The junction had 15 bases not matched to a gene; V was cut back by 1 base and J by 6 bases. This CDR3 is 17 amino acids long. This chain's CDR3 is CSARGAGTGVFSVEQYF. CDR3 nucleotide sequence: TGCAGTGCTAGAGGGGCCGGGACAGGGGTTTTTTCAGTCGAGCAGTACTTC.

This clonotype was recorded at least ten times. This chain uses TRBV6-5 with TRBJ2-2, with 7 bases fitting TRBD1. After removal of 2 bases from V and 4 bases from J, the junction contained 4 bases not matched to a gene. CDR1 is MNHEY, CDR2 SVGAGI, per germline. CDR3 length: 15 residues. CDR3 sequence reads: CASSYRGRVTGELFF. Written as DNA, the CDR3 is TGTGCCAGCAGTTACAGGGGGCGAGTCACCGGGGAGCTGTTTTTT.